This section outlines one TCR beta chain sequence together with its context. Antigen specificity is unknown. Only in-frame clones appear in the TCRdb table, and some are missing; sequencing was by immunoSEQ multiplex PCR. The table includes 150,000 to 200,000 clones, 70% to 90% detected once. This sample was included in a study of T cell responses to AZD1222 COVID-19 vaccine. Findings and caveats of the study: Mostly white British, mostly female donors; authors suggested clonal diversity may be underestimated. After two AZD1222 doses, spike-specific TCR breadth and depth rose versus day 0. Only a handful of AZD1222 recipients tested seropositive at baseline. Reportedly, close to half of spike-specific TCRs are directed against unmutated variant regions.

The CDR3 length is 15 residues. V lost 4 bases, J lost 1 base, and 14 bases lay in between. CDR1 GTSNPN and CDR2 SVGIG come from the germline V gene (reference sequence). This specimen consisted of peripheral blood, obtained 28 days after the second AZD1222 dose. This TCR was sampled from an adult who received the AZD1222 COVID-19 vaccine. This chain links TRBV30 with TRBJ1-5, with a possible D match to TRBD1 (5 bases). The CDR3 DNA sequence: TGTGCCTGGACTCAGGGACGAGGAAGCAATCAGCCCCAGCATTTT. The encoded protein is CAWTQGRGSNQPQHF.